Given below is one T cell receptor beta chain in context. Genomic DNA templated the TCR beta VDJ and CDR3 profiling. TCRdb re-analysed the reads in MiXCR, keeping a single row per CDR3 protein. The sample lists more than 150,000 distinct CDR3 sequences, 48% occurring once. The CDR3 contains 12 residues. Trimming took off 8 bases at V and 3 bases at J, with 10 bases between the two ends. Germline V gives CDR1 KGHDR, CDR2 SFDVKD. The data stem from a study of CD8+CD57+ T cells in acquired aplastic anemia. The overall study: Roughly 3.1 ug was the average amount of DNA from sorted CD4+ and CD8+ cells.

Selection for sequencing was limited to patients who had shown CD8+CD57+ cell expansion by flow cytometry. Every patient presented with severe acquired aplastic anemia. Therapy had not been given to patients before blood sampling. The receptor was derived from a human donor with aplastic anemia. Material: sorted CD4+, CD8+, or CD8+CD57+ T cells (not recorded which) from PBMCs. The gene calls are TRBV24-1 and TRBJ2-7; the D gene is possibly TRBD2 (6 bases). The CDR3 coding sequence is TGTGCCACCATGGACGGGAGCTACGAGCAGTACTTC. This encodes CATMDGSYEQYF.